The T cell receptor (beta chain) described here comes from a study of T cells in Graves' hyperthyroidism and ophthalmopathy. J gave up 5 bases and V 6 bases, and 5 bases lay outside the gene matches. This CDR3 region has 15 residues. This clonotype was counted ten times or more. There were TCR beta CDR3 regions amplified from RNA transcripts. An initial round of RT-PCR targeting the TCR CDR3 relied on the HTBI primer set. TCRdb itself ran the multiplex PCR reads through MiXCR, one entry per CDR3 protein. The sample lists roughly 700,000 distinct CDR3 sequences, approximately 15% occurring once. The rearrangement uses TRBV12-3 or TRBV12-4 and TRBJ2-3; 13 nucleotides align to TRBD2. This receptor was taken from a man in his forties or fifties with Graves' hyperthyroidism. The sequenced sample was blood. CDR3 amino acids: CASSVTSGRQDTQYF. CDR3 nucleotide sequence: TGTGCCAGCAGCGTGACTAGCGGGAGGCAAGATACGCAGTATTTT.